Sequencing of this T cell receptor beta chain was carried out in a study of Graves' ophthalmopathy and Graves' hyperthyroidism. Those donors who had ophthalmopathy presented with moderate-to-severe activity, a CAS of ≥3, a NOSPECS of ≥4 and a duration under 3 months. The ends lost 1 base at V and 5 bases at J; junction bases unmatched: 3. CDR3 size: 14 residues. Whole-study results and caveats: Discriminating ophthalmopathy from stable hyperthyroidism, a 13-signature model attained a sensitivity of over 85% and a specificity of about 81%. The model reached 65% to 71% sensitivity and approximately 72% specificity for predicting ophthalmopathy progression. Appearing in blood as well were most expanded thyroid clonotypes above 0.001 frequency.

This clonotype has at least ten counts. No antigen is known for it. The sequenced template was RNA, covering the TCR beta CDR3 region. Following a first-round RT-PCR that used HTBI primers, a second-round multiplex PCR was carried out. TCRdb reprocessed the multiplex PCR reads with MiXCR, giving one entry per CDR3 protein. The table shows about 480,000 distinct CDR3 sequences, with approximately 14% occurring only once. The sequenced material came from blood. V is TRBV12-3 or TRBV12-4 and J is TRBJ1-1; TRBD1 matches 8 bases. The sequence came from a woman younger than 45 with Graves' ophthalmopathy. As DNA, the CDR3 is TGTGCCAGCAGTTTAGAGACAGGGGTTACTGAAGCTTTCTTT. This translates into CASSLETGVTEAFF.